The subject of this entry is one T cell receptor beta chain. Antigen: not known. The sample comes from a study of cytomegalovirus exposure and HLA in healthy donors. Looking at the study overall: The approximately 120 validation repertoires were reported in a later analysis to have been generated on the same platform as the approximately 700 first-cohort repertoires. Whole-study results and caveats: In vitro experiments confirmed that three CMV-associated chains were specific for CMV antigens.

Measured with immunoSEQ multiplex PCR; TCRdb has only the in-frame clones, and not every one. The data contain roughly 220,000 clones, roughly 88% of them seen just once; the ten biggest clones take up 11% to 15%. CDR3 size: 18 residues. The sample comprised PBMCs. The clonotype was recovered from a woman aged 30 to 39 in good health and CMV-seropositive. The gene calls are TRBV12-2 and TRBJ2-3; the D call in the table, TRBD2, was not verified against the DNA. TRBV12-2 is listed as a pseudogene. In DNA form, the CDR3 reads TGTGCAAGTCGCTCACCCCGATTGGGCGGGAGGGTCACAGATACGCAGTATTTT. This codes for CASRSPRLGGRVTDTQYF.